These T cell receptor beta chains were read from a single sample in a study of breast tumors, draining lymph nodes, adjacent tissues. In TCRdb, the multiplex PCR reads were re-called with MiXCR into one record per CDR3 protein. Counted here are about 270,000 distinct CDR3 sequences, 30% occurring once; the ten biggest clones make up more than 1%. Material for sequencing was axillary lymph node tissue. The receptors stem from a female donor with breast cancer. Some clones in this sample may be carry-over from other donors' samples. Each CDR3 is given with its conserved first and last residue. The order of the fields is D gene, J gene, clone size, V gene, CDR3 DNA, CDR3 protein. The D gene is left open where the match is weak. Size is stated for part of the rows, as once, few or many counts, or as a class when the clone is expanded.

>TRBD1|TRBJ2-7|many|TRBV5-1
TGCGCCAGCAGCGTAGGGACAGGGATGGGGTACGAGCAGTACTTC
CASSVGTGMGYEQYF
>TRBD2|TRBJ2-5|-|TRBV7-9
TGTGCCAGCAGCTTAAGGCTAGCGGGAGAAACGGCCTTC
CASSLRLAGETAF
>-|TRBJ1-4|-|TRBV28
TGTGCCAGCAGTTCCCCTCGGACATCTTCAACTAATGAAAAACTGTTTTTT
CASSSPRTSSTNEKLFF
>-|TRBJ2-3|many|TRBV10-3
TGTGCCATCAGTGATTCAAGGCAGGGGGGAGATACGCAGTATTTT
CAISDSRQGGDTQYF
>-|TRBJ2-2|many|TRBV19
TGTGCCAGTAGTATTGGACAGTTCGCCGGGGAGCTGTTTTTT
CASSIGQFAGELFF
>-|TRBJ2-7|-|TRBV20-1
TGCAGTGCGGACGGGAGAGGAATTCCTGGCTACGGGCAGTACTTC
CSADGRGIPGYGQYF
>-|TRBJ2-1|-|TRBV5-1
TGCGCCAGCAGCTTGCCCCCCACTTCTAGCGAGAGCTCCTACAAGGAGCAGTTCTTC
CASSLPPTSSESSYKEQFF
>-|TRBJ2-7|few|TRBV6-5
TGTGCCAGCAGTCTATACCAAACCGGACTCTCCTACGAGCAGTACTTC
CASSLYQTGLSYEQYF
>-|TRBJ1-1|-|TRBV4-1
TGTGCCAGCAGCCCCCGGGGGGTCGGGACTTACACTGAAGCTTTCTTT
CASSPRGVGTYTEAFF
>-|TRBJ2-6|many|TRBV5-1
TGCGCCAGCAGCCTCAGGGAAACTGGGGCCAACGTCCTGACTTTC
CASSLRETGANVLTF
>-|TRBJ2-2|many|TRBV7-9
TGTGCCAGCAGCTTAGCGTCGGTCACCGGGGAGCTGTTTTTT
CASSLASVTGELFF
>TRBD1|TRBJ1-5|many|TRBV2
TGTGCCAGCAAACAGGGGAATCAGCCCCAGCATTTT
CASKQGNQPQHF
>TRBD1|TRBJ1-6|many|TRBV3-1
TGTGCCAGCAGCCGCTTGACAGGGGCTGGCAGTAATTCACCCCTCCACTTT
CASSRLTGAGSNSPLHF
>-|TRBJ2-2|many|TRBV20-1
TGCAGTGCTAAAGTAGGAGGGATAGGGGTCACCGGGGAGCTGTTTTTT
CSAKVGGIGVTGELFF